One sample yielded the 16 T cell receptor beta chains listed below, sequenced in a study of Ad26.COV2.S vaccination and SARS-CoV-2 variants. Documented treatment: about 20 received Ad26.COV2.S at low or high dose, single or two shots; a few received placebo; per-sample allocation not given. Samples came from day 63 after the first vaccine or placebo injection. Generated by immunoSEQ multiplex PCR, the TCRdb table keeps only in-frame clones and is missing some. The table has 350,000 to 500,000 clones, roughly 87% seen once. The specimen was peripheral blood, collected in a trial of Ad26.COV2.S vaccine versus placebo. These receptors were taken from a person aged 18-60 years who received the Ad26.COV2.S COVID-19 vaccine or a placebo.

The rearrangement uses TRBV9 and TRBJ2-2, with a possible D match to TRBD2 (5 bases). Germline values: CDR1 SGDLS, CDR2 YYNGEE. Trimming took off 0 bases at V and 4 bases at J, with 10 bases between the two ends. This CDR3 spans 15 amino acids. The CDR3 region has the DNA TGTGCCAGCAGCGTAGGCGCGGGTGTCACCGGGGAGCTGTTTTTT. This sequence encodes CASSVGAGVTGELFF.

The chain carries TRBV7-9 and TRBJ2-7, with 8 bases aligning to TRBD1. CDR3 length equals 15 residues. Germline CDR1 SEHNR, CDR2 FQNEAQ (reference sequence). With V trimmed by 1 base and J by 3 bases, 5 bases remained unmatched. CDR3 loop: CASSLGPTGVYEQYV. The CDR3 bases are TGTGCCAGCAGCTTAGGCCCGACAGGGGTCTACGAGCAGTACGTC.

The rearrangement joins TRBV7-2 to TRBJ2-7, with 7 bases lining up with TRBD2. Germline CDR1 SGHTA, CDR2 FQGNSA. V gave up 0 bases and J gave up 3 bases; unmatched junction bases: 2. The CDR3 is 14 amino acids. The CDR3 sequence: CASSLAASGYEQYV. CDR3 nucleotide sequence: TGTGCCAGCAGCTTAGCCGCTAGCGGCTACGAGCAGTACGTC.

The chain joins TRBV5-1 to TRBJ2-1; 7 bases map to TRBD2. This CDR3 is 14 amino acids long. The V gene end was trimmed by 1 base and the J gene end by 8 bases; junction bases not matched to a gene: 6. CDR1 SGHRS and CDR2 YFSETQ come from the germline V gene. CDR3 bases: TGCGCCAGCAGCTTGCAAGGTAGCGGGCATGAGCAGTTCTTC. The encoded protein is CASSLQGSGHEQFF.

V is TRBV6-5 and J is TRBJ1-3; no reliable D call. Per the germline V gene, CDR1 is MNHEY and CDR2 is SVGAGI. The germline V and J ends were trimmed by 3 bases and 0 bases, with 12 bases remaining between them. The CDR3 runs to 16 residues. CDR3 DNA sequence: TGTGCCAGCAGTTATGGATTTCCTCTCTCTGGAAACACCATATATTTT. Its translation: CASSYGFPLSGNTIYF.

The chain uses TRBV29-1 and TRBJ1-2, with TRBD1 identical over 7 bases. The CDR3 is 11 amino acids. CDR1 and CDR2 (germline): SQVTM, ANQGSEA. V was pared by 4 bases and J by 8 bases, with 4 bases of the junction left unmatched. CDR3 amino acids: CSVGQGEGYTF. In nucleotides, the CDR3 is TGCAGCGTTGGACAGGGTGAAGGCTACACCTTC.

Concerning this clone: This CDR3 is also generated by other DNA sequences in the sample. The chain links TRBV4-3 to TRBJ1-2; no clear D. V shed 0 bases and J shed 2 bases, with 4 bases lying between them. The CDR3 extends over 13 amino acids. From germline, CDR1 is LGHNA and CDR2 YSLEER. The chain's CDR3 is CASSQDGNYGYTF. The DNA for the CDR3 is TGCGCCAGCAGCCAAGATGGAAACTATGGCTACACCTTC.

This rearrangement joins TRBV12-3 or TRBV12-4 to TRBJ2-3; 10 bases line up with TRBD1. The V and J ends lost 5 bases and 14 bases, in that order; junction bases with no gene match: 10. The CDR3 length is 13 residues. CDR3 sequence reads: CASSRSGTGEMYF. The CDR3 nucleotides read TGTGCCAGCAGTCGTTCCGGGACAGGGGAGATGTATTTT.

This rearrangement joins TRBV5-1 to TRBJ1-3, with D perhaps TRBD1 (6 bases). Germline lookup yields CDR1 SGHRS and CDR2 YFSETQ. V was shortened by 0 bases and J by 2 bases, with 9 bases between the two germline ends. CDR3 length: 15 residues. The chain's CDR3 is CASSLDGGPGNTIYF. The CDR3 bases are TGCGCCAGCAGCTTGGATGGGGGGCCTGGAAACACCATATATTTT.

The V and J genes are TRBV27 and TRBJ1-5; D unresolved. Per germline, CDR1 MNHEY and CDR2 SMNVEV (reference sequence). Trimming pared 2 bases from V and 9 bases from J, leaving 11 bases between. The CDR3 has 13 amino acids. The CDR3 DNA reads TGTGCCAGCAGTTTAGGGCCTAGTCGGCCCCAGCATTTT. As protein: CASSLGPSRPQHF.

The V gene is TRBV4-3, the J gene TRBJ1-1; D is possibly TRBD1 (5 bases). V lost 1 base and J lost 8, with 20 bases in between. The CDR3 runs 16 residues. Germline V CDR1 and CDR2: LGHNA, YSLEER. The CDR3 DNA sequence: TGCGCCAGCAGCCAAGCTTATGGGGGGTCACGGGTCGAAGCTTTCTTT. This encodes CASSQAYGGSRVEAFF.

The CDR3 is CASSQGSWRREQFF. For the CDR3, the DNA is TGTGCCAGCAGCCAAGGCTCTTGGCGTCGTGAGCAGTTCTTC. The genes are TRBV11-2 and TRBJ2-1; D gene unclear. Germline V gene sequence: CDR1 SGHAT, CDR2 FQNNGV. The germline V and J ends were trimmed by 5 bases and 9 bases, with 17 bases remaining between them. CDR3 length: 14 amino acids.

The chain carries TRBV2 and TRBJ2-5; D ambiguous. The CDR3 length is 14 residues. The ends were cut back, 1 base at V and 5 bases at J, with 11 bases in the middle. CDR1 is SNHLY and CDR2 is FYNNEI in the germline V gene. Written as DNA, the CDR3 is TGTGCCAGCAGTGAAGACGGCCTGGGGGAGACCCAGTACTTC. This sequence encodes CASSEDGLGETQYF.

This chain uses TRBV28 with TRBJ2-7, with TRBD2 as a possible D gene (5 bases). V dropped 7 bases and J dropped 2 bases, with 18 bases sitting between them. CDR1 and CDR2 from the germline V gene are MDHEN and SYDVKM. The CDR3 is 15 residues long. The CDR3 region has the DNA TGTGCCAGCACCGCGACTGGAGGCCTAACCTACGAGCAGTACTTC. Translating it yields CASTATGGLTYEQYF.

This clone turned up a few times. The chain combines TRBV5-4 with TRBJ2-2; the match to TRBD2 covers 7 bases. The CDR3 covers 16 residues. Trimming at V came to 4 bases and at J to 3 bases, leaving 9 bases not matched to a gene. Germline CDR1 SGHNT, CDR2 YYREEE (reference sequence). The CDR3 region is CASSPLRSGDTGELFF. For the CDR3, the DNA is TGTGCCAGCAGCCCCCTGAGGAGCGGGGACACCGGGGAGCTGTTTTTT.

The J gene is TRBJ1-2, the V gene TRBV18, with TRBD1 as a possible D gene (6 bases). The CDR3 has 15 amino acids. Germline assignment: CDR1 KGHSH and CDR2 LQKENI. Trimming took off 6 bases at V and 0 bases at J, with 14 bases between the two ends. The CDR3 DNA reads as TGTGCCAGCTCCCACCGGACAGATGCTAACTATGGCTACACCTTC. Protein sequence: CASSHRTDANYGYTF.